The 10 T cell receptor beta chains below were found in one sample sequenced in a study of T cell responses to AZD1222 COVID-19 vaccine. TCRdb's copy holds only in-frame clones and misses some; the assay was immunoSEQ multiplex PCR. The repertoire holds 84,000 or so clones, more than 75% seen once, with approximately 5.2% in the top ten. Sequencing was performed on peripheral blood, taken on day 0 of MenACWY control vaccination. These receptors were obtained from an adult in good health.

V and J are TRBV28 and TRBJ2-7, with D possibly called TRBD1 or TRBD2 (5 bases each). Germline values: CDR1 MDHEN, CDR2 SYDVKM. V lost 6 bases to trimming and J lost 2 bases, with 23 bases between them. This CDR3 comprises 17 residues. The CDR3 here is CASSRSQSGTVTYEQYF. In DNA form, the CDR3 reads TGTGCCAGCAGCCGGTCACAATCCGGGACGGTTACCTACGAGCAGTACTTC. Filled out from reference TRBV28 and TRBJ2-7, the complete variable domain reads DVKVTQSSRYLVKRTGEKVFLECVQDMDHENMFWYRQDPGLGLRLIYFSYDVKMKEKGDIPEGYSVSREKKERFSLILESASTNQTSMYLCASSRSQSGTVTYEQYFGPGTRLTVT.

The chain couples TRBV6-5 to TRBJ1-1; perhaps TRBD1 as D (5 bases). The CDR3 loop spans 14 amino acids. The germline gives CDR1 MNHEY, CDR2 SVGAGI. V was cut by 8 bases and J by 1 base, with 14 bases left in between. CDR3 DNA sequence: TGTGCCAGCGTATGGGACGACCAGAACACTGAAGCTTTCTTT. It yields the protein CASVWDDQNTEAFF.

The CDR3 sequence is CASSSGLAGGKETQYF. The CDR3 nucleotides are TGTGCCAGCAGCTCCGGACTAGCGGGGGGGAAAGAGACCCAGTACTTC. The genes are TRBV7-9 and TRBJ2-5, with 15 positions matching TRBD2. Trimming removed 4 bases from V and 3 bases from J; junction bases left unmatched: 3. Germline assignment: CDR1 SEHNR and CDR2 FQNEAQ (reference sequence). The CDR3 is made up of 16 amino acids.

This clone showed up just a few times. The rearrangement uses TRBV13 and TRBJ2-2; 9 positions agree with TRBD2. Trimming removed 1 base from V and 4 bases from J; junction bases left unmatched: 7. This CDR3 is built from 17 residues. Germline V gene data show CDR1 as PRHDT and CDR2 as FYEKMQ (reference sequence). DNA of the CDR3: TGTGCCAGCAGCTTAGACGGGGTAGCGGGAGTCACCGGGGAGCTGTTTTTT. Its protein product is CASSLDGVAGVTGELFF.

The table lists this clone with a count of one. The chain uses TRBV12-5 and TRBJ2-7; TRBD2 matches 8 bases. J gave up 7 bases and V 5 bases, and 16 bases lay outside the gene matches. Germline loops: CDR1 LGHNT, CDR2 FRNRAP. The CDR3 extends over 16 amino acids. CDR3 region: CASGRRSGAARGEQYF. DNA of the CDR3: TGTGCTAGTGGTCGCCGTAGCGGGGCCGCACGAGGGGAGCAGTACTTC.

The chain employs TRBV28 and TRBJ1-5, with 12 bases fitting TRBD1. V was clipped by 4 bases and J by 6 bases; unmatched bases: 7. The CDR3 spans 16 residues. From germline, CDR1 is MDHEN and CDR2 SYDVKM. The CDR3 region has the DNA TGTGCCAGCAGTTCCTTTGGGACAGGGGGCGTTCAGCCCCAGCATTTT. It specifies CASSSFGTGGVQPQHF.

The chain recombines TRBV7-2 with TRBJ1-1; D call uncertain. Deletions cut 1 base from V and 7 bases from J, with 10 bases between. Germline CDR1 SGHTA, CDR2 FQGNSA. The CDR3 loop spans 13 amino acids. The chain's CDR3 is CASSLEPPNEAFF. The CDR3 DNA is TGTGCCAGCAGCTTAGAACCACCGAATGAAGCTTTCTTT.

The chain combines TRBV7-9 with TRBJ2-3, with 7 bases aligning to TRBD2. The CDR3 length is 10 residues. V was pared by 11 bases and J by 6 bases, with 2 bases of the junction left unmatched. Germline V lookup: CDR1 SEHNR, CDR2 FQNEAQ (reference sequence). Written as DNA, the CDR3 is TGTGCCTTCGGGGGGGATACGCAGTATTTT. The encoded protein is CAFGGDTQYF. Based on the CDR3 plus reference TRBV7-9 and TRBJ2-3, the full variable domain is DTGVSQNPRHKITKRGQNVTFRCDPISEHNRLYWYRQTLGQGPEFLTYFQNEAQLEKSRLLSDRFSAERPKGSFSTLEIQRTEQGDSAMYLCAFGGDTQYFGPGTRLTVL.

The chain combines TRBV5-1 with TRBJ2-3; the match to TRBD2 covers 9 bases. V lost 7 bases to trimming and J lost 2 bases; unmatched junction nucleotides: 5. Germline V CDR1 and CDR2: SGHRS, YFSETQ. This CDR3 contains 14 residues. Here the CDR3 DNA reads TGCGCCAGCGGACCGGGACTAGCCACAGATACGCAGTATTTT. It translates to CASGPGLATDTQYF.

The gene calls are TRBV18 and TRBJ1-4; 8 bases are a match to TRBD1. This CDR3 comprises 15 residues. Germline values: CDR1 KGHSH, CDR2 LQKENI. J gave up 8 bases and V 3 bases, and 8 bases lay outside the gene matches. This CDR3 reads CASSPQSGGREKLFF. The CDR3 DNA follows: TGTGCCAGCTCACCGCAGTCAGGGGGCAGAGAAAAACTGTTTTTT.